This is a list of T cell receptor beta chains from one sample in a study of T cell changes during pregnancy in multiple sclerosis. Libraries were prepared by immunoSEQ multiplex PCR; TCRdb keeps only in-frame clonotypes and omits some of them. The table shows about 24,000 clones, with 88% occurring only once. The input for sequencing was CD4+ T cells from peripheral blood mononuclear cells, taken in the first trimester of pregnancy. The receptors originated from a female donor in good health, enrolled as a control in a pregnancy study. The CDR3 runs from the conserved cysteine through the conserved F or W. The D gene is left open where the match is weak. The size field is filled for only some rows; it gives once, few, many or a size class.

D,V,size,J,DNA,CDR3
-,TRBV5-1,-,TRBJ2-4,TGCGCCAGCAGCTTTCAGGGCCCCCACGAAGGCATTCAGTACTTC,CASSFQGPHEGIQYF
-,TRBV19,-,TRBJ2-1,TGTGCCAGTAGTATAATCTACTCCTACAATGAGCAGTTCTTC,CASSIIYSYNEQFF
-,TRBV18,-,TRBJ2-7,TGTGCCAGCTCCACCGCCCAAGGGGGCGAGCAGTACTTC,CASSTAQGGEQYF
-,TRBV18,-,TRBJ1-4,TGTGCCAGCTCACCCCGAATGGAGATTACTAATGAAAAACTGTTTTTT,CASSPRMEITNEKLFF
TRBD1,TRBV7-2,-,TRBJ2-1,TGTGCCAGCAGCTTAGTAGGGACAGGTGGGGGATCCAATGAGCAGTTCTTC,CASSLVGTGGGSNEQFF
TRBD1,TRBV7-7,-,TRBJ2-5,TGTGCTAGCAGCCCACGAGGACAGGGGCTGGGGGAGACCCAGTACTTC,CASSPRGQGLGETQYF
-,TRBV9,once,TRBJ1-6,TGTGCCAGTTCCAAGTTAGATTCACCCCTCCACTTT,CASSKLDSPLHF
TRBD1,TRBV5-1,once,TRBJ1-4,TGCGCCAGCAGCTGGGGACAGGGGGACGAAAAACTGTTTTTT,CASSWGQGDEKLFF
TRBD2,TRBV27,-,TRBJ2-1,TGTGCCAGCAGTTCGACGGCTAGCGGGAGGGTCAATGAGCAGTTCTTC,CASSSTASGRVNEQFF
-,TRBV19,-,TRBJ2-2,TGTGCCAGTAGTATGTCAGGGGCGACCGGGGAGCTGTTTTTT,CASSMSGATGELFF
-,TRBV4-2,-,TRBJ1-1,TGTGCCAGCAGCCAAGATGTTGGGAGAAAGAACACTGAAGCTTTCTTT,CASSQDVGRKNTEAFF
-,TRBV28,once,TRBJ2-3,TGTGCCAGCAGTTTCCTAGGAGGGCGTTCCACAGATACGCAGTATTTT,CASSFLGGRSTDTQYF
TRBD2,TRBV11-2,-,TRBJ2-7,TGTGCCAGCAGCTTAGCCCACGGACTAGCGACCTACGAGCAGTACTTC,CASSLAHGLATYEQYF
-,TRBV7-2,-,TRBJ1-1,TGTGCCAGCAGGCTAACAGGGTTCACTGAAGCTTTCTTT,CASRLTGFTEAFF
TRBD1,TRBV28,-,TRBJ1-5,TGTGCCAGCAGTCCGGACAGGGCTACCAATCAGCCCCAGCATTTT,CASSPDRATNQPQHF
-,TRBV19,few,TRBJ1-2,TGTGCCAGTAGTATAGACGGGATATATGGCTACACCTTC,CASSIDGIYGYTF
-,TRBV2,few,TRBJ2-1,TGTGCCAGCAGTCGGGGGTCAGACTACAATGAGCAGTTCTTC,CASSRGSDYNEQFF
TRBD1,TRBV28,-,TRBJ1-2,TGTGCCAGCAGTTCTGGGACAGGCCGTAACTATGGCTACACCTTC,CASSSGTGRNYGYTF
-,TRBV5-4,-,TRBJ1-3,TGTGCCAGCAGCCAGGGGATCAGCAGGTCCATATATTTT,CASSQGISRSIYF
-,TRBV18,-,TRBJ2-7,TGTGCCAGCTCACCAGGGCGGGCCCTTGCCTACGAGCAGTACTTC,CASSPGRALAYEQYF
-,TRBV19,-,TRBJ1-2,TGTGCCAGTAATGGCAGGGACAATGGCTACACCTTC,CASNGRDNGYTF
-,TRBV28,-,TRBJ1-3,TGTGCCAGCAGTTTTCGTGGAAACACCATATATTTT,CASSFRGNTIYF
-,TRBV6-5,once,TRBJ2-5,TGTGCCAGCAGTACAGGGAAAGAGACCCAGTACTTC,CASSTGKETQYF
TRBD1,TRBV25-1,few,TRBJ1-6,TGTGCCAGCAGCACAGGGGGAGTTTCACCCCTCCACTTT,CASSTGGVSPLHF
-,TRBV7-8,-,TRBJ2-4,TGTGCCAGCAGCTTAGCGAACGGACAACAGTACTTC,CASSLANGQQYF
TRBD1,TRBV27,-,TRBJ1-1,TGTGCCAGCAGTTTCGACAGGGGGCAAAAGGTAGCTTTCTTT,CASSFDRGQKVAFF
TRBD1,TRBV2,-,TRBJ2-1,TGTGCCAGCAGTCTAGACAGGGCCGGAGGGTTCTTC,CASSLDRAGGFF
-,TRBV2,few,TRBJ1-1,TGTGCCAGCACCATCGGGGTAACTAACACTGAAGCTTTCTTT,CASTIGVTNTEAFF
-,TRBV27,-,TRBJ2-2,TGTGCCAGCAGTCCAAACCCGGTGCGATCGGGGACCGGGGAGCTGTTTTTT,CASSPNPVRSGTGELFF
TRBD2,TRBV27,-,TRBJ2-1,TGTGCCAGCAGTTTATCCCGACTAGCGGGATATCGGTACAATGAGCAGTTCTTC,CASSLSRLAGYRYNEQFF
-,TRBV6-4,once,TRBJ2-7,TGTGCCAGCAGAAGGGGGGACAGCTCCTACGAGCAGTACTTC,CASRRGDSSYEQYF
TRBD2,TRBV6-4,-,TRBJ2-1,TGTGCCAGCAGTGTCATAGCGGGATCCAGCGATGAGCAGTTCTTC,CASSVIAGSSDEQFF
-,TRBV28,-,TRBJ2-3,TGTGCCAGCAGTTTAGTCCGAGCCCCCACAGATACGCAGTATTTT,CASSLVRAPTDTQYF
-,TRBV28,-,TRBJ1-5,TGTGCCAGCAGTAATACAGGCGCTAATCAGCCCCAGCATTTT,CASSNTGANQPQHF
TRBD2,TRBV27,-,TRBJ2-1,TGTGCCAGCAGTTTGAAACCGGGACTAGCGGGGGACTACAATGAGCAGTTCTTC,CASSLKPGLAGDYNEQFF
-,TRBV5-1,once,TRBJ2-5,TGCGCCAGCAGCTTGGTGCGTCAAGAGACCCAGTACTTC,CASSLVRQETQYF
TRBD2,TRBV11-2,once,TRBJ2-3,TGTGCCAGCAGCTTTACAGGACTAGCGGGGGGCGAAGATACGCAGTATTTT,CASSFTGLAGGEDTQYF
TRBD1,TRBV5-1,-,TRBJ2-7,TGCGCCAGCAGCTTTGATTATGACAGGGGAAAAGAGCAGTACTTC,CASSFDYDRGKEQYF
TRBD1,TRBV11-3,-,TRBJ2-3,TGTGCCAGCAGCTCAGGACAGGGGGATACGCAGTATTTT,CASSSGQGDTQYF
-,TRBV5-6,-,TRBJ1-2,TGTGCCAGCAGCTTGGGGCAGTCCGGCTACACCTTC,CASSLGQSGYTF
-,TRBV27,-,TRBJ1-5,TGTGCCAGCAGTTTGGTACCCGGGGATCAGCCCCAGCATTTT,CASSLVPGDQPQHF
TRBD1,TRBV15,-,TRBJ1-4,TGTGCCTCGCTTAGACAGGGGGGTGGAAAACTGTTTTTT,CASLRQGGGKLFF
-,TRBV7-2,-,TRBJ1-2,TGTGCCAGCAGCTTAGGACTGGGGGGAGGTGGCTACACCTTC,CASSLGLGGGGYTF
TRBD1,TRBV10-3,-,TRBJ1-5,TGTGCCATCAGTGAGTCGACAGGGGGCTCATGGAATCAGCCCCAGCATTTT,CAISESTGGSWNQPQHF